This T cell receptor (beta chain) was recorded in a study of blood T cell repertoires in COVID-19. Background on the study: Nucleic acid was either cDNA or gDNA, and it came from T cells, B-cell-depleted T cells, or PBMCs.

The CDR3 extends over 13 amino acids. The V gene lost 8 bases and the J gene lost 4 bases, with 14 bases spanning the gap. Looked up from germline, CDR1 is SGHDN and CDR2 is FVKESK. Under the authors' procedure: The authors estimated nucleated cell counts from reference gene primer amplification. TCRdb keeps only in-frame clones here, not all; method: immunoSEQ multiplex PCR. That table furnishes V, J and clone size, whereas the DNA furnished D and trimming. This table holds more than 350,000 clones, roughly 90% found once. Participant-reported clinical history was the basis for cohort assignment. Exposed volunteers were people who met a COVID-19 case within 2 weeks before study entry.

The specimen was PBMCs or T cells enriched from blood (not recorded which). This chain uses TRBV14 with TRBJ1-1, with D possibly being TRBD1 (6 bases). The receptor's source is a woman under 30 who had been exposed to COVID-19. In DNA form, the CDR3 reads TGTGCCAGCGGTGGGGGCGCGGCCACTGAAGCTTTCTTT. This gives the protein CASGGGAATEAFF.